The 18 T cell receptor beta chains reported below all come from one sample, sequenced in a study of T cell repertoires in cytomegalovirus infection. MiXCR, run by TCRdb on the reads, gives a single entry per CDR3 protein. The sample comprises fewer than 1,000,000 distinct CDR3 sequences, approximately 33% of which are singletons, and around an eighth rests with the top ten. No antigen has been identified for these receptors. The sample consisted of cultured CD8+ T cells from PBMCs, taken from culture after CMV antigen stimulation. These TCRs come from a human donor in good health (CMV status not recorded). Some clones in this sample may be carry-over from other donors' samples.

This clonotype was recorded once. The chain has TRBV7-2 and TRBJ2-7, with 9 nucleotides matching TRBD1. Germline CDR1 SGHTA, CDR2 FQGNSA. There are 12 residues in the CDR3. CDR3 DNA sequence: TGTGCCAGCAACCCTTGGGGAATCCGGACAGGGGTT. Its protein product is CASNPWGIRTGV.

About this clonotype itself: Lacking the conserved final phenylalanine or tryptophan, this CDR3 likely reflects a read error. This CDR3 reads CASDNSYNEQFS. CDR3 nucleotides: TGTGCCAGCGATAACTCCTACAATGAGCAGTTCTCC. The gene calls are TRBV6-1 and TRBJ2-1; D is uncertain. The CDR3 loop spans 12 amino acids. The germline V gene has CDR1 MNHNS and CDR2 SASEGT. V lost 8 bases, J lost 0 bases, and 5 bases lay in between.

V usage is TRBV6-2 or TRBV6-3 and J usage is TRBJ2-2, with D perhaps TRBD1 or TRBD2 (5 bases each). The CDR3 contains 16 residues. Germline V lookup: CDR1 MNHEY, CDR2 SVGEGT. Trimming left V 10 bases short and J 3 bases short, with 21 bases between. The CDR3 reads CANSFAGTYDTGELFF. DNA for the CDR3: TGTGCCAACAGCTTCGCCGGGACCTACGACACCGGGGAGCTGTTTTTT.

This clonotype came up many times. V is TRBV7-8 and J is TRBJ2-1; 8 bases fit TRBD1. From germline, CDR1 is SGHVS and CDR2 FQNEAQ. The CDR3 totals 16 residues. The ends lost 4 bases at V and 7 bases at J; junction bases unmatched: 12. The CDR3 nucleotides are TGTGCCAGCAGCTCACGAGCAGGGGGCGGGATAAATGAGCAGTTCTTC. This codes for CASSSRAGGGINEQFF. The variable domain in full, completed from reference TRBV7-8 and TRBJ2-1, reads GAGVSQSPRYKVAKRGQDVALRCDPISGHVSLFWYQQALGQGPEFLTYFQNEAQLDKSGLPSDRFFAERPEGSVSTLKIQRTQQEDSAVYLCASSSRAGGGINEQFFGPGTRLTVL.

This clonotype was recorded a few times. The chain has TRBV28 and TRBJ1-2; unclear D gene. Trimming took off 6 bases at V and 3 bases at J, with 11 bases between the two ends. The germline gives CDR1 MDHEN, CDR2 SYDVKM. The CDR3 extends over 13 amino acids. The CDR3 region has the DNA TGTGCCAGCAGCCCCCCCTGGGACTATGGCTACACCTTC. This sequence encodes CASSPPWDYGYTF.

The genes are TRBV7-6 and TRBJ2-5; D not certain. Looked up from germline, CDR1 is SGHVS and CDR2 is FNYEAQ. The CDR3 is 13 amino acids. Trimming left V 2 bases short and J 2 bases short, with 6 bases between. As DNA, the CDR3 is TGTGCCAGCAGCTTAAAAGGACAAGAGACCCAGTACTTC. It encodes CASSLKGQETQYF.

This clonotype was found a few times. This chain connects TRBV14 to TRBJ1-4; D is ambiguous. Germline values: CDR1 SGHDN, CDR2 FVKESK. The CDR3 is made up of 17 amino acids. The V gene lost 3 bases and the J gene lost 0 bases, with 14 bases spanning the gap. This CDR3 is CASSHHNQDATNEKLFF. The CDR3 region has the DNA TGTGCCAGCAGCCATCACAACCAGGATGCAACTAATGAAAAACTGTTTTTT.

On this clonotype itself: This may arise from a read error, as a much more abundant clone is one base away. CDR3 in amino acids: CASSPSGGYTDAQYF. CDR3 in DNA: TGTGCCAGCAGCCCTAGCGGGGGGTACACAGATGCGCAGTATTTT. The V gene is TRBV7-2, the J gene TRBJ2-3, with 11 bases fitting TRBD2. The CDR3 has 15 residues. Germline CDR1 and CDR2: SGHTA and FQGNSA.

The rearrangement joins TRBV25-1 to TRBJ2-1, with 8 positions matching TRBD1. V gave up 4 bases and J gave up 4 bases; unmatched junction bases: 9. Germline CDR1 is MGHDK and CDR2 is SYGVNS. The CDR3 has 16 residues. CDR3 bases: TGTGCCAGCAGTGGCCCCGGGACAGGAGTTTACAATGAGCAGTTCTTC. This codes for CASSGPGTGVYNEQFF.

This clonotype was seen a few times. V gene TRBV6-1 combines with J gene TRBJ2-5; D gene ambiguous. There are 13 residues in the CDR3. Looked up from germline, CDR1 is MNHNS and CDR2 is SASEGT. Trimming stripped 1 base from V and 1 base from J, with 4 bases between. CDR3 nucleotides: TGTGCCAGCAGTGAAGTCAGCCAAGAGACCCAGTACTTC. This sequence encodes CASSEVSQETQYF.

This chain joins TRBV12-3 or TRBV12-4 and TRBJ2-2; 7 nucleotides match TRBD2. The CDR3 has 16 amino acids. With V trimmed by 6 bases and J by 4 bases, 11 bases remained unmatched. The CDR3, as DNA: TGTGCCAGCAGCCAAGGACTAGTCGGGGGCACCGGGGAGCTGTTTTTT. This encodes CASSQGLVGGTGELFF.

The V call is TRBV19, the J call TRBJ2-2; 9 bases are shared with TRBD2. The CDR3 runs 18 residues. V was pared by 5 bases and J by 1 base, with 11 bases of the junction left unmatched. Germline V gene lookup returns CDR1 LNHDA and CDR2 SQIVND (reference sequence). The CDR3 loop is CASSAKKIAGVNTGELFF. The CDR3 coding sequence is TGTGCCAGTAGTGCCAAGAAGATAGCGGGAGTGAACACCGGGGAGCTGTTTTTT.

V is TRBV4-1 and J is TRBJ2-3; D is unclear. V was pared by 0 bases and J by 1 base, with 11 bases between. The germline V gene encodes CDR1 MGHRA and CDR2 YSYEKL. The CDR3 covers 16 residues. In nucleotides, the CDR3 is TGCGCCAGCAGCCAAGAAGGGCCGTGGGGCACAGATACGCAGTATTTT. This codes for CASSQEGPWGTDTQYF.

This clonotype was recorded at least ten times. The V and J genes are TRBV7-9 and TRBJ2-1; 8 bases map to TRBD2. V shed 5 bases and J 7 bases; nucleotides not matched to a gene: 7. This CDR3 spans 14 amino acids. Germline lookup yields CDR1 SEHNR and CDR2 FQNEAQ (reference sequence). This CDR3 is CASSPTSGGNEQFF. The DNA for the CDR3 is TGTGCCAGCAGCCCCACTAGCGGAGGGAATGAGCAGTTCTTC.

J is TRBJ2-7 and V is TRBV6-5; D unresolved. The CDR3 has 12 residues. V dropped 5 bases and J dropped 0 bases, with 5 bases sitting between them. The germline CDR1 and CDR2 sequences are MNHEY and SVGAGI. This CDR3 reads CASSDPSYEQYV. The DNA for the CDR3 is TGTGCCAGCAGTGATCCCTCCTACGAGCAGTACGTC.

This sequence joins TRBV19 and TRBJ2-1; D gene unclear. The CDR3 has 15 amino acids. CDR1 LNHDA and CDR2 SQIVND come from the germline V gene (reference sequence). V was shortened by 1 base and J by 9 bases, with 16 bases between the two germline ends. Here the CDR3 DNA reads TGTGCCAGTAGTATAGTCGTATTCGGTGAGTTTGAGCAGTTCTTC. Amino acids: CASSIVVFGEFEQFF.

This clonotype was counted many times. This chain connects TRBV7-2 to TRBJ2-1; a possible D gene is TRBD2 (5 bases). Germline CDR1 and CDR2: SGHTA and FQGNSA. The CDR3 extends over 16 amino acids. Trimming shortened V by 5 bases and J by 4 bases, and 18 bases separated the two germline ends. CDR3 loop: CASSQIGFRTYNEQFF. The CDR3 nucleotides read TGTGCCAGCAGCCAAATAGGGTTCCGGACTTACAATGAGCAGTTCTTC.

This clonotype was detected ten times or more. The V and J genes are TRBV7-2 and TRBJ1-5, with 7 bases aligning to TRBD1. Germline assignment: CDR1 SGHTA and CDR2 FQGNSA. The junction had 3 bases not matched to a gene; V was cut back by 1 base and J by 3 bases. The CDR3 has 15 amino acids. Here the CDR3 DNA reads TGTGCCAGCAGCTTAGACAGGGGAATCAATCAGCCCCAGCATTTT. This codes for CASSLDRGINQPQHF.